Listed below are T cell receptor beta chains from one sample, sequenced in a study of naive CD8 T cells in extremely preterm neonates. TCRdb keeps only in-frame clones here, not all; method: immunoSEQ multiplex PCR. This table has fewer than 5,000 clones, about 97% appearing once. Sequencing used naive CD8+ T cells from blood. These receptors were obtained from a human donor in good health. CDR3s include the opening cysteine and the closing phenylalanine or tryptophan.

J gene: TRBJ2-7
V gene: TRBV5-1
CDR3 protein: CASSLGPDRLAYEQYF

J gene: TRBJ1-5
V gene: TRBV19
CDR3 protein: CATGGNQPQHF

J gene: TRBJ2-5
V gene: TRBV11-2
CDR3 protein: CASSLAGETQYF

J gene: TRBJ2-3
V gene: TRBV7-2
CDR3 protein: CASSERGLAGGRGTQYF

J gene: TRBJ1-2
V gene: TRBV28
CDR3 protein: CASIRAGTAPIYGYTF

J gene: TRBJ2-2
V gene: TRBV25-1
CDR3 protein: CASSEGQGTNTGELFF

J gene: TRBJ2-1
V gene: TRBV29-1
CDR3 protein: CSVSEEGARNEQFF

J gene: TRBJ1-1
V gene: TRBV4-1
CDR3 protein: CASSQVEGADTEAFF

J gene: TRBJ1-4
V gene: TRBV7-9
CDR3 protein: CASSSGAATNEKLFF

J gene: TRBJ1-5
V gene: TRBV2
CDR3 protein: CASNTLNQPQHF

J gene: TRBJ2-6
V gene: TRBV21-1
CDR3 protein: CASRYLLATTSRANVLTF

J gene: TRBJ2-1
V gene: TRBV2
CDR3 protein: CASSAPARGVPSSYNEQFF

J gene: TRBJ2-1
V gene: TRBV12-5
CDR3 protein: CASGLGSNEQFF

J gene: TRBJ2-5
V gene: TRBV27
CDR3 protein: CASSPLTGGYQETQYF

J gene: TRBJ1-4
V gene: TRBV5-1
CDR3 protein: CASSWGTGNNEKLFF

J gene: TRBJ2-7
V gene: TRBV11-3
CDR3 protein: CASSLTGDTHEQYF

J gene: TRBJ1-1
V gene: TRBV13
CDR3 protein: CASSMDRGTEAFF

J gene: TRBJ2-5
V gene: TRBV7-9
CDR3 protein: CASSGTSGGGIGETQYF

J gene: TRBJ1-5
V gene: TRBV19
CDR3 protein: CASSMRGGTGQPQHF

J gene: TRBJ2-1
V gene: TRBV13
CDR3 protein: CASSAGTGGINEQFF

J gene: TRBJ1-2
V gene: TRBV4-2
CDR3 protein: CASSPSDTGDYGYTF

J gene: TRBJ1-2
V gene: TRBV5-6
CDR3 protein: CASSPDTRGQVYGYTF

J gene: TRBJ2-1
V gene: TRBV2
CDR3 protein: CASSEAGPPLNEQFF

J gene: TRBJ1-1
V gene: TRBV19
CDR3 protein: CASSIDSTLNTEAFF

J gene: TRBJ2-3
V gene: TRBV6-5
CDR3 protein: CASTNGGLTDTQYF

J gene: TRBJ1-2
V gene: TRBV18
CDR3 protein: CASSPTEPNYGYTF

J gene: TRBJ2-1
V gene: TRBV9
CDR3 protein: CASGGAGNEQFF

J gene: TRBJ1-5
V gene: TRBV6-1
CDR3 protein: CASSVPGQGIERFNQPQHF

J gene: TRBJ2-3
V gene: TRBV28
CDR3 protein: CASSLGALSTDTQYF

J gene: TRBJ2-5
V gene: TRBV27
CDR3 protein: CASSLYTGGETQYF

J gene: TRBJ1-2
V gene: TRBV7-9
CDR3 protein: CASSLGQANYGYTF

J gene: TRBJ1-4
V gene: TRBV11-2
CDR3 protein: CASSLEAYAGEKLFF

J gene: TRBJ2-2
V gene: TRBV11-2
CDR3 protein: CASSLQTSGGPNTGELFF

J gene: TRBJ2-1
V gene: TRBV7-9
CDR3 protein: CASSPRAGGHEQFF

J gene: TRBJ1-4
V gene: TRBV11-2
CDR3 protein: CASSFRTNEKLFF

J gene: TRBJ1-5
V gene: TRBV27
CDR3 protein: CASSLTGGRSNQPQHF

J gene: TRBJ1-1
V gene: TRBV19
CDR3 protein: CASSMEGLGTEAFF

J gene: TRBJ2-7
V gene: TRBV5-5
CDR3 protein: CASSFRTGAYEQYF

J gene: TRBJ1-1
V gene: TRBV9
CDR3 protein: CASSEEDRPMNTEAFF

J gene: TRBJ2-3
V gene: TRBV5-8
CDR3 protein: CASSLGTFPGTDTQYF